The clone carrying this T cell receptor beta chain showed up just a few times. Antigen unknown. Stem cell-like memory, regulatory, central memory and naive CD4+ cells were sorted via CD45RO/CCR7/CD25/CD127/CD95/CD27. The record originates from a study of beta chain features in type 1 diabetes. Study results and caveats: Moderate but significant shortening of TCRB CDR3s was recorded in all four CD4+ subsets from Type 1 diabetes patients. Reads derived from cDNA could over-represent cells showing high TCR expression. The naive, central memory and Treg TCRB repertoires showed an apparent similarity that was greater among patients than among healthy donors.

Expressed TCRB transcripts were sequenced because the isolated RNA had all been reverse transcribed beforehand. The read count averaged roughly 4 million across naive, central memory and regulatory T cell samples. Using immunoSEQ multiplex PCR, the repertoire was profiled, and TCRdb retains in-frame clones only, with some absent. The table shows 130,000 or so clones, with 15% to 20% occurring only once. Trimming took off 2 bases at V and 1 base at J, with 11 bases between the two ends. The V gene's germline CDR1 is KGHSH and CDR2 LQKENI. The CDR3 covers 16 residues. The clonotype was recovered from a man aged 18-30 years with type 1 diabetes. Source material: central memory CD4+ T cells from blood. The gene calls are TRBV18 and TRBJ1-4; unclear D gene. The CDR3 DNA follows: TGTGCCAGCTCACCATTCCTGGAAGAAACTAATGAAAAACTGTTTTTT. Its translation: CASSPFLEETNEKLFF.